This T cell receptor (beta chain) is drawn from a study of OX40 agonist ivuxolimab in advanced cancers. Study context: Patients received the agonistic anti-OX40 (CD134) antibody ivuxolimab. Overall study results and limits: Clones of CD4+ and CD8+ blood T cells grew by week 6 at doses of 0.1 to 3.0 mg/kg. Patients who responded partially at 0.1-3.0 mg/kg showed clonal expansion ranking among the lowest.

V lost 6 bases, J lost 4 bases, and 7 bases stayed unmatched. Germline lookup yields CDR1 MRHNA and CDR2 SNTAGT. The CDR3 runs to 15 residues. About this clone: The antigen is undetermined.

Clones were sequenced by immunoSEQ multiplex PCR, and TCRdb holds only the in-frame ones, with some missing. The repertoire holds 50,000 to 70,000 clones, with roughly 81% as singletons. The sample consisted of CD4+ or CD8+ T cells sorted from blood, taken in a trial of the OX40 agonist ivuxolimab. The rearrangement uses TRBV6-4 and TRBJ2-2; the match to TRBD1 covers 8 bases. The sequence derives from an adult with an advanced solid tumor such as melanoma, head and neck, liver or kidney cancer. The CDR3 loop reads CASSPTDRATGELFF. In DNA, the CDR3 is TGTGCCAGCAGCCCTACGGACAGGGCCACCGGGGAGCTGTTTTTT.